A selection of T cell receptor beta chains follows, all from one sample in a study of cytotoxic CD8 clonotypes in ibrutinib-treated CLL. The protocol was immunoSEQ multiplex PCR, while the TCRdb copy is restricted to in-frame clones and leaves out a portion. The sample has about 50,000 clones; around three fifths are singletons. This specimen consisted of PBMCs, obtained after 24 months of ibrutinib treatment. These receptors were taken from a human donor with chronic lymphocytic leukemia. Both conserved end residues are part of each CDR3. D genes are given only for firm matches. Expanded clones get a size class; other rows say once, few or many, or leave the size out.

v_call	clone_size	j_call	d_call	cdr3_aa	cdr3_nt
TRBV2	-	TRBJ2-5	-	CASSEAGVRLDETQYF	TGTGCCAGCAGTGAAGCGGGGGTCCGACTAGACGAGACCCAGTACTTC
TRBV11-2	once	TRBJ2-5	TRBD2	CASSGGLAGALGETQYF	TGTGCCAGCAGCGGGGGACTAGCGGGGGCCCTCGGGGAGACCCAGTACTTC
TRBV29-1	few	TRBJ1-2	TRBD1	CSVEGQGSYGYTF	TGCAGCGTTGAGGGACAGGGTAGCTATGGCTACACCTTC
TRBV11-2	-	TRBJ1-3	-	CASSLSITGNTIYF	TGTGCCAGCAGCTTGAGTATCACTGGAAACACCATATATTTT
TRBV7-9	-	TRBJ2-2	-	CASSLDGHTNTGELFF	TGTGCCAGCAGCTTAGATGGACACACGAACACCGGGGAGCTGTTTTTT
TRBV5-1	-	TRBJ2-3	TRBD2	CASSSTTSLIDTQYF	TGCGCCAGCAGCTCTACGACTAGCTTGATAGATACGCAGTATTTT
TRBV5-4	few	TRBJ2-5	-	CASSSRGTQETQYF	TGTGCCAGCAGCTCCCGGGGTACCCAAGAGACCCAGTACTTC
TRBV7-9	many	TRBJ1-6	-	CASRTQGGPEAPLHF	TGTGCCAGCAGGACCCAAGGGGGGCCCGAGGCACCCCTCCACTTT
TRBV7-4	many	TRBJ1-5	-	CASSLAPGGEQPQHF	TGTGCCAGCAGCTTAGCTCCGGGTGGGGAGCAGCCCCAGCATTTT
TRBV5-1	once	TRBJ1-1	-	CASSSQGFTEAFF	TGCGCCAGCAGCAGCCAAGGGTTCACTGAAGCTTTCTTT
TRBV5-1	-	TRBJ2-5	-	CASSLAKAGGIETQYF	TGCGCCAGCAGCTTGGCCAAGGCAGGGGGGATAGAGACCCAGTACTTC
TRBV5-6	few	TRBJ2-7	TRBD1	CASSWDRAYEQYF	TGTGCCAGCAGCTGGGACAGGGCCTACGAGCAGTACTTC
TRBV25-1	-	TRBJ2-7	-	CASRSTGPSYEQYF	TGTGCCAGCAGATCGACAGGACCAAGCTACGAGCAGTACTTC